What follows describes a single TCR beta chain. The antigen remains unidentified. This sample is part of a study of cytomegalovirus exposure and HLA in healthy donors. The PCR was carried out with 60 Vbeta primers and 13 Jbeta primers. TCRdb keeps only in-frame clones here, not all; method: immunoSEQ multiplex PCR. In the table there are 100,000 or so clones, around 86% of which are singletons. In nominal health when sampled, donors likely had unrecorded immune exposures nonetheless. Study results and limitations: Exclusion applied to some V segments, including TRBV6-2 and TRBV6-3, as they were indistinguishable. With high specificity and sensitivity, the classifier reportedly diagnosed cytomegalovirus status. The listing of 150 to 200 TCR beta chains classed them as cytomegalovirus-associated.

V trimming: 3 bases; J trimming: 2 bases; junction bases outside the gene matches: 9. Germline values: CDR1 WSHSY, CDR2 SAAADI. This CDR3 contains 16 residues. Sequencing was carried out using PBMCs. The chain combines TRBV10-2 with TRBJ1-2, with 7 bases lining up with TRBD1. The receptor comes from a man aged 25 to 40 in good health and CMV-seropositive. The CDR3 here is CASSDEGTALNYGYTF. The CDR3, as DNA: TGCGCCAGCAGTGATGAGGGGACAGCCCTCAACTATGGCTACACCTTC.